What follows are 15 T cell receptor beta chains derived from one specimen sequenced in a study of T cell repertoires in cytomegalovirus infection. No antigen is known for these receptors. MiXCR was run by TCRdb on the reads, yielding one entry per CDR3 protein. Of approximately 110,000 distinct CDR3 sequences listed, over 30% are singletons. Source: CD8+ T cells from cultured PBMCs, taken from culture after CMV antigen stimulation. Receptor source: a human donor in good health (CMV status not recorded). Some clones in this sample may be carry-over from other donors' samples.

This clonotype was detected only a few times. CDR3 nucleotides: TGCGCCAGCAGCCAAGAGAGTCAGATTGAGCAGTTCTTC. Translated: CASSQESQIEQFF. This chain joins TRBV4-3 and TRBJ2-1; D is undetermined. The V end was cut by 0 bases, the J end by 9 bases, with 9 bases between. The CDR3 is made up of 13 amino acids. Germline V lookup: CDR1 LGHNA, CDR2 YSLEER.

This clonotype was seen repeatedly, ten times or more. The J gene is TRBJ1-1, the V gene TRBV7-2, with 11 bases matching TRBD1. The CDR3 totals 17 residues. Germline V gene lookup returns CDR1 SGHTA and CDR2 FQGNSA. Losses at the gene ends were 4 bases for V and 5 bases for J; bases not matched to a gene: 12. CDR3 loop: CASSSWTGGFRRTEAFF. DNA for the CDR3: TGTGCCAGCAGCTCGTGGACAGGGGGCTTTCGTAGGACTGAAGCTTTCTTT.

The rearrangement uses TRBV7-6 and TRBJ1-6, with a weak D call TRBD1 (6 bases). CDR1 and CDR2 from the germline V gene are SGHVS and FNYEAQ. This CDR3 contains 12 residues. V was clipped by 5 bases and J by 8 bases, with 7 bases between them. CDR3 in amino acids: CASSRQDSPLHF. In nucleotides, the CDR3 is TGTGCCAGCAGCCGACAGGATTCACCCCTCCACTTT.

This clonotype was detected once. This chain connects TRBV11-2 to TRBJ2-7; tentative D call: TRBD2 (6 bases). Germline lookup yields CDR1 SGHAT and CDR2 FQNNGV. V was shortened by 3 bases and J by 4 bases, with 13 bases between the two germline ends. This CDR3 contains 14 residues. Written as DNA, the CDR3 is TGTGCCAGCAGCTTTGGGGGGAAGAATTACGAGCAGTACTTC. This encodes CASSFGGKNYEQYF.

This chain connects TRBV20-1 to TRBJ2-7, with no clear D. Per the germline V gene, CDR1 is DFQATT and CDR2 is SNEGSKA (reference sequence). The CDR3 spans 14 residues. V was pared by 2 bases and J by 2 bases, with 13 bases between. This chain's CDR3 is CSARSSGSPYEQYF. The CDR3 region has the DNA TGCAGTGCTAGATCGTCCGGGTCCCCCTACGAGCAGTACTTC.

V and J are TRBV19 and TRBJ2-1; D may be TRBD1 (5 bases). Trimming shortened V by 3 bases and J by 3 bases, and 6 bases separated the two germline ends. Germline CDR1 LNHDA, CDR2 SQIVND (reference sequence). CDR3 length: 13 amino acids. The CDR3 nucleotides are TGTGCCAGTAGTATCGACAGCTACAATGAGCAGTTCTTC. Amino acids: CASSIDSYNEQFF.

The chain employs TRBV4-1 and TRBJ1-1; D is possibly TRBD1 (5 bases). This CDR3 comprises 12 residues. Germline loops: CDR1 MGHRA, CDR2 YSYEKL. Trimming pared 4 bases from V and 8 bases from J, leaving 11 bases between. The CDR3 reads CASSPPGGEAFF. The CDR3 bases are TGCGCCAGCAGCCCGCCCGGGGGGGAAGCTTTCTTT.

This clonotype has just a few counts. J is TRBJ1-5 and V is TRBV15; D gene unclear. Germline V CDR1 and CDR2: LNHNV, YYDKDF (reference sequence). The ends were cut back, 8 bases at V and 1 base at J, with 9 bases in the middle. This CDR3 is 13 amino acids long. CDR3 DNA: TGTGCCACCCCTTTCCCAAGCAATCAGCCCCAGCATTTT. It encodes CATPFPSNQPQHF. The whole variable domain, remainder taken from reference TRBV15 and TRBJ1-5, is DAMVIQNPRYQVTQFGKPVTLSCSQTLNHNVMYWYQQKSSQAPKLLFHYYDKDFNNEADTPDNFQSRRPNTSFCFLDIRSPGLGDTAMYLCATPFPSNQPQHFGDGTRLSIL.

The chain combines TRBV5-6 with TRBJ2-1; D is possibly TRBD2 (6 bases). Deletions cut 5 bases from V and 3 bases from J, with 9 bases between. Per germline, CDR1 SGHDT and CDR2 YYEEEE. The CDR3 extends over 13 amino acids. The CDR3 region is CASRRGVYNEQFF. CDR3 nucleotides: TGTGCCAGCAGACGCGGGGTCTACAATGAGCAGTTCTTC.

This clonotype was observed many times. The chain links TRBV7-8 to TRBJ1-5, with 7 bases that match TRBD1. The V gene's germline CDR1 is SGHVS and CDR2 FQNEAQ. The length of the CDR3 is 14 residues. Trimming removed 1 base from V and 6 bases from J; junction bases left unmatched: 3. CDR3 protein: CASSLGQGAQPQHF. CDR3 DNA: TGTGCCAGCAGCTTAGGACAGGGTGCTCAGCCCCAGCATTTT.

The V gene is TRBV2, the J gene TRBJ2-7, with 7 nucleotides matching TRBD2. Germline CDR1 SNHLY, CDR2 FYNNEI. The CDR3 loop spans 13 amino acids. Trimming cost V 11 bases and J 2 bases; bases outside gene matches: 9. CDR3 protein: CAAMSGDTYEQYF. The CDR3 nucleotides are TGTGCCGCGATGAGCGGGGATACCTACGAGCAGTACTTC. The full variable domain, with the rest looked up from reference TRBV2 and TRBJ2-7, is EPEVTQTPSHQVTQMGQEVILRCVPISNHLYFYWYRQILGQKVEFLVSFYNNEISEKSEIFDDQFSVERPDGSNFTLKIRSTKLEDSAMYFCAAMSGDTYEQYFGPGTRLTVT.

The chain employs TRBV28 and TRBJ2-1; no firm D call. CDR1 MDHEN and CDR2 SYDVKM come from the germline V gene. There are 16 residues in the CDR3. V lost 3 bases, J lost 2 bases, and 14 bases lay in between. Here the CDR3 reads CASSLLEEPPYNEQFF. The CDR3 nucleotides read TGTGCCAGCAGTTTGCTCGAAGAACCGCCCTACAATGAGCAGTTCTTC.

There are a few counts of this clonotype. DNA of the CDR3: TGTGCCAGCAGTACCCAGGGGTCGAGAGAAAAACTGTTTTTT. Translating it yields CASSTQGSREKLFF. V usage is TRBV12-3 or TRBV12-4 and J usage is TRBJ1-4, with a weak D call TRBD1 (6 bases). The CDR3 extends over 14 amino acids. V lost 5 bases, J lost 8 bases, and 15 bases lay in between.

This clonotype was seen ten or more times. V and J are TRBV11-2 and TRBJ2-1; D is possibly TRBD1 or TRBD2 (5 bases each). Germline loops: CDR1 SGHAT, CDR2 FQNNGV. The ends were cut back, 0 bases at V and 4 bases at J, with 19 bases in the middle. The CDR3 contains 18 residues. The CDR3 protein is CASSLDPGTTLGYNEQFF. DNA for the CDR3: TGTGCCAGCAGCTTAGATCCCGGGACGACTTTGGGATACAATGAGCAGTTCTTC.

Written as DNA, the CDR3 is TGTGCCAGCAGTCCCGGGACAGCGGACTATGGCTACACCTTC. This codes for CASSPGTADYGYTF. The chain links TRBV28 to TRBJ1-2; 7 positions agree with TRBD1. The ends lost 5 bases at V and 3 bases at J; junction bases unmatched: 6. Germline V lookup: CDR1 MDHEN, CDR2 SYDVKM. This CDR3 spans 14 amino acids.